A selection of T cell receptor beta chains follows, all from one sample in a study of T-cell memory formation after mild COVID-19. MiXCR, applied by TCRdb to the 5' RACE reads, yields one record per CDR3 protein. This table has 550,000 to 650,000 distinct CDR3 sequences, about 18% appearing once. The sample consisted of PBMCs or a T cell subset sorted from them (not recorded which). The receptors were sampled from an adult woman who had mild COVID-19 (a few samples of this study predate the infection). Cell type and time point are not known. Each CDR3 is given with its conserved first and last residue.

14,TRBV7-9,TRBJ2-7,CASSTPGRPYEQYF
13,TRBV25-1,TRBJ2-2,CASTIGFSGELFF
11,TRBV5-1,TRBJ1-1,CASSQDGEAFF
14,TRBV12-3/TRBV12-4,TRBJ2-7,CASSSAESSYEQYF
13,TRBV10-3,TRBJ2-4,CAISESTENIQYF
15,TRBV20-1,TRBJ2-1,CSAVRTAVTHNEQFF
14,TRBV9,TRBJ2-1,CASSVVGSSNEQFF
15,TRBV3-1,TRBJ2-1,CASSQEREGGREQFF
12,TRBV10-3,TRBJ1-1,CAISEGQEEAFF
15,TRBV14,TRBJ2-7,CASSLFTTPWDEQYF
15,TRBV27,TRBJ2-3,CASSLSSYRTDTQYF
15,TRBV6-5,TRBJ2-1,CASSYSGGSYNEQFF
15,TRBV14,TRBJ1-2,CASSQVGGRLYGYTF
15,TRBV5-5,TRBJ1-1,CASSLYVGTGSEAFF
15,TRBV4-3,TRBJ2-2,CASSPKYGETGELFF
16,TRBV7-2,TRBJ2-1,CASSLVSAATNNEQFF
14,TRBV19,TRBJ2-1,CASKPLAYVNEQFF
16,TRBV6-2/TRBV6-3,TRBJ2-3,CASSLTQGARADTQYF
14,TRBV6-6,TRBJ2-5,CASGLTEYQETQYF
13,TRBV12-3/TRBV12-4,TRBJ1-2,CASSFRRPNGYTF
15,TRBV10-3,TRBJ1-1,CAISVRDRGSTGAFF
14,TRBV7-9,TRBJ1-6,CASSLGFVGSPLHF
16,TRBV20-1,TRBJ1-5,CSAIPPTAYSNQPQHF
17,TRBV4-2,TRBJ2-7,CASSSRVVGGPFYEQYF
17,TRBV24-1,TRBJ2-3,CATNSIFQGGRTDTQYF
18,TRBV20-1,TRBJ2-1,CSARVPWTSGGPYNEQFF
14,TRBV7-9,TRBJ2-3,CASSLTTPGDTQYF
15,TRBV12-3/TRBV12-4,TRBJ2-1,CASSSPSGGDNEQFF